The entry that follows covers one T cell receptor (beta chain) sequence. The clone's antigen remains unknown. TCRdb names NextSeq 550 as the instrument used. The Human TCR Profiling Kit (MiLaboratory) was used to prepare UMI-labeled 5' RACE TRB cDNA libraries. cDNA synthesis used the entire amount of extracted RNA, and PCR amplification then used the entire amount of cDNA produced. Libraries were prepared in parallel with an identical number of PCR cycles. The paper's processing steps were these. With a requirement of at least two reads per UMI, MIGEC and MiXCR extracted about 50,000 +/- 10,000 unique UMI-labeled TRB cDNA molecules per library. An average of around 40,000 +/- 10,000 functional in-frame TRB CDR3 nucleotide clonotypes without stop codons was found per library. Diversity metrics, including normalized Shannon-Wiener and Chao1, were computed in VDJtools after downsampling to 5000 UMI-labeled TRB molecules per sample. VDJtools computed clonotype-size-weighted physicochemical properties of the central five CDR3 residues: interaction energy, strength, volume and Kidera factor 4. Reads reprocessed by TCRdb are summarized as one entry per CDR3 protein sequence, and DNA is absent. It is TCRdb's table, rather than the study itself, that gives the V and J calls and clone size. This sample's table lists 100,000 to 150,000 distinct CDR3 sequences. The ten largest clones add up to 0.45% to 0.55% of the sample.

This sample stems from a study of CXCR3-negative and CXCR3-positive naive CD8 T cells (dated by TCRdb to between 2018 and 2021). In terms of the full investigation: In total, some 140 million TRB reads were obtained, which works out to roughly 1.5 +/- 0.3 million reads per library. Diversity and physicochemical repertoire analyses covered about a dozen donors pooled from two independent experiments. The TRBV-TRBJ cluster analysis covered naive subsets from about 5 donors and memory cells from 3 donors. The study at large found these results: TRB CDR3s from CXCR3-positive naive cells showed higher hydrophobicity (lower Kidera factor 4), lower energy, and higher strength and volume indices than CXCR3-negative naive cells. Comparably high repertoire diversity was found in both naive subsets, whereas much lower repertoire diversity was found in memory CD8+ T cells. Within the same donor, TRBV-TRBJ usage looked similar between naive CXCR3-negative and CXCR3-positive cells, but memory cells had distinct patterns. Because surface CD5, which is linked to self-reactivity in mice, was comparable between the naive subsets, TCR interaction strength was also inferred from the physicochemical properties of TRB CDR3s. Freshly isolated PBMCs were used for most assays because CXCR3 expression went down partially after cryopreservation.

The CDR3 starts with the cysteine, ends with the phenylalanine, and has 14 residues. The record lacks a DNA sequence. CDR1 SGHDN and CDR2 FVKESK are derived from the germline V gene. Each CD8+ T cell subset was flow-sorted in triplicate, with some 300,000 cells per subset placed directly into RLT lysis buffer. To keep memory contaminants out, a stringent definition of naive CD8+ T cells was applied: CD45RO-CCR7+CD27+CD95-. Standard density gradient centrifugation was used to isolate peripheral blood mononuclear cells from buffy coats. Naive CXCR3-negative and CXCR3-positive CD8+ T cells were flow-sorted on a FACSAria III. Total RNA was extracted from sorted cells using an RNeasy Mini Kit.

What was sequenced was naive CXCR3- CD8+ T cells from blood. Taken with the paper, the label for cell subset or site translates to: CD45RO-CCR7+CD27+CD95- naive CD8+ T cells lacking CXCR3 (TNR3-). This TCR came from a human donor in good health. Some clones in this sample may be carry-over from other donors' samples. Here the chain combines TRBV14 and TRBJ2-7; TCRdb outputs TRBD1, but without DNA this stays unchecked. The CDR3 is CASSQAQGAYEQYF.